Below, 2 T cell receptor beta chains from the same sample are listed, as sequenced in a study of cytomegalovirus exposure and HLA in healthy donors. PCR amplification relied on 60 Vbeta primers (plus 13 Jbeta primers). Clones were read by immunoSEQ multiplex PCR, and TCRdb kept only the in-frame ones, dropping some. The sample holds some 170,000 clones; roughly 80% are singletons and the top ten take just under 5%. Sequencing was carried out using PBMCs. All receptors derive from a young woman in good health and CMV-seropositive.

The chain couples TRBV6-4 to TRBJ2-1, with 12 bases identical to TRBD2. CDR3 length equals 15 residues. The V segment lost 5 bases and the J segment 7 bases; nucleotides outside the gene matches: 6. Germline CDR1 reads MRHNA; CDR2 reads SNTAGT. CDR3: CASSTSGGSSNEQFF. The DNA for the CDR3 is TGTGCCAGCAGTACTAGCGGGGGGAGCTCAAATGAGCAGTTCTTC.

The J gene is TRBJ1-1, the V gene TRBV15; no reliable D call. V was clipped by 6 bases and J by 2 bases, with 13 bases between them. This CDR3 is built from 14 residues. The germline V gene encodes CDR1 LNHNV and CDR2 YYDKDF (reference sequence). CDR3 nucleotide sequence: TGTGCCACCAGTCCTAGGGAGCGAAACACTGAAGCTTTCTTT. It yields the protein CATSPRERNTEAFF.